These 10 T cell receptor beta chains originate from one sample sequenced in a study of naive and memory T cell subsets. Points from the study as a whole: A few larger clonotypes appeared in naive repertoires, especially CD8, possibly memory cells re-expressing CD45RA.

Antigens for these TCRs are unknown. Two oligonucleotides, mixed equimolar, formed the beta constant-region primer covering TRBC1 and TRBC2. Ligated cDNA was amplified by four rounds of PCR with nested alpha and beta constant-region primers and SP2. TCRdb redid the calling of the UMI-ligation and nested PCR reads with MiXCR, one entry per CDR3 protein. The sample carries some 110,000 distinct CDR3 sequences, about 14% recorded once. The sequenced sample consisted of naive CD8+ T cells from blood. Receptors originate from a human donor in good health.

This clonotype has just a few counts. CDR3 protein: CASSHTHRAYEQYF. The CDR3 bases are TGTGCCAGCAGCCATACCCACAGGGCTTACGAGCAGTACTTC. This rearrangement joins TRBV12-3 or TRBV12-4 to TRBJ2-7; possibly TRBD1 for D (6 bases). This CDR3 region has 14 residues. V lost 6 bases and J lost 4, with 16 bases in between.

In its sample, this clonotype was seen a few times. This chain connects TRBV29-1 to TRBJ2-5; D gene uncertain. V lost 0 bases, J lost 1 base, and 21 bases lay in between. Per the germline V gene, CDR1 is SQVTM and CDR2 is ANQGSEA. CDR3 length: 18 residues. CDR3 region: CSVEDREGRAKSQETQYF. The CDR3 DNA follows: TGCAGCGTTGAAGATCGTGAAGGTAGAGCCAAATCCCAAGAGACCCAGTACTTC.

CDR3 residues: CATSDLDGQPQHF. The CDR3 DNA reads TGTGCCACCAGTGATTTGGACGGCCAGCCCCAGCATTTT. This rearrangement joins TRBV24-1 to TRBJ1-5; D remains unclear. V shed 0 bases and J shed 7 bases, with 6 bases lying between them. Germline V gene data show CDR1 as KGHDR and CDR2 as SFDVKD. CDR3 size: 13 residues.

The rearrangement uses TRBV5-1 and TRBJ1-4; D gene uncertain. CDR3 length: 15 residues. Germline values: CDR1 SGHRS, CDR2 YFSETQ. The V and J ends lost 0 bases and 10 bases respectively, with 16 bases between them. The CDR3 here is CASSLVAAEEAKLFF. The DNA for the CDR3 is TGCGCCAGCAGCTTGGTGGCAGCGGAGGAGGCAAAACTGTTTTTT.

The table lists this clonotype with a few counts. The V gene is TRBV5-5, the J gene TRBJ1-5, with no clear D. CDR3 size: 15 residues. V was clipped by 2 bases and J by 4 bases, with 13 bases between them. The germline V gene has CDR1 SGHKS and CDR2 YYEKEE (reference sequence). Here the CDR3 reads CASSFSYAENQPQHF. DNA for the CDR3: TGTGCCAGCAGCTTTTCATACGCTGAAAATCAGCCCCAGCATTTT.

J is TRBJ1-1 and V is TRBV4-3, with D maybe TRBD1 (5 bases). The CDR3 spans 15 residues. The ends were cut back, 1 base at V and 10 bases at J, with 19 bases in the middle. Germline V lookup: CDR1 LGHNA, CDR2 YSLEER. CDR3 residues: CASSQVTAREYGAFF. The CDR3 coding sequence is TGCGCCAGCAGCCAAGTGACTGCCAGGGAGTACGGAGCTTTCTTT.

Many counts were recorded for this clonotype. This chain uses TRBV29-1 with TRBJ1-1; no reliable D call. The CDR3 has 12 residues. Per the germline V gene, CDR1 is SQVTM and CDR2 is ANQGSEA. V was cut by 4 bases and J by 2 bases, with 8 bases left in between. As DNA, the CDR3 is TGCAGCGTTGTGGACGGTAACACTGAAGCTTTCTTT. Amino acid sequence: CSVVDGNTEAFF.

V gene TRBV2 combines with J gene TRBJ2-1; TRBD2 is a possible D gene (5 bases). This CDR3 is built from 14 residues. The ends were cut back, 10 bases at V and 0 bases at J, with 13 bases in the middle. Germline CDR1 is SNHLY and CDR2 is FYNNEI. CDR3 region: CAKEAKSSYNEQFF. CDR3 sequence (DNA): TGTGCCAAGGAGGCCAAGAGCTCCTACAATGAGCAGTTCTTC.

There are a few counts of this clonotype. The chain carries TRBV5-1 and TRBJ2-1; D may match TRBD1 or TRBD2 (5 bases each). The CDR3 is 15 amino acids. Germline V CDR1 and CDR2: SGHRS, YFSETQ. V was cut by 7 bases and J by 6 bases, with 20 bases left in between. Here the CDR3 reads CASERSEGPRNEQFF. CDR3 bases: TGCGCCAGCGAGCGGAGTGAGGGGCCACGCAATGAGCAGTTCTTC. Together with reference TRBV5-1 and TRBJ2-1, the CDR3 gives the full variable domain: KAGVTQTPRYLIKTRGQQVTLSCSPISGHRSVSWYQQTPGQGLQFLFEYFSETQRNKGNFPGRFSGRQFSNSRSEMNVSTLELGDSALYLCASERSEGPRNEQFFGPGTRLTVL.

This clonotype appeared many times. The chain has TRBV12-5 and TRBJ1-1; TRBD1 agrees at 7 bases. The ends lost 6 bases at V and 5 bases at J; junction bases unmatched: 6. This CDR3 region has 13 residues. CDR1 and CDR2 (germline): LGHNT, FRNRAP. The CDR3 nucleotides read TGTGCTAGTGGAGAGACAGGGTGGACTGAAGCTTTCTTT. Amino acids: CASGETGWTEAFF.